This T cell receptor (beta chain) was sequenced during a study of blood T cell repertoires in COVID-19. Study details: Sites in the United States, Italy and Spain provided acute and convalescent COVID-19 samples. Sources were T cells, B-cell-depleted T cells, or PBMCs; the material itself was cDNA or gDNA.

In the original processing: Amplification of reference gene primers was used by the study to estimate nucleated cell counts. Here immunoSEQ multiplex PCR was the method, and the copy in TCRdb shows in-frame clones only, minus some. Clone size and the V and J calls come from that table; the DNA yielded D and trimming. This sample has 400,000 to 500,000 clones; 70% to 90% occur once, and the top ten carry around 1.4%. Germline assignment: CDR1 PRHDT and CDR2 FYEKMQ (reference sequence). Trimming took 3 bases from V and 1 from J; bases not matched to a gene: 5. The CDR3 length is 16 residues. The clonotype originates from a woman in her thirties with active or convalescent COVID-19. This chain links TRBV13 with TRBJ2-7; TRBD1 aligns across 11 bases. Sequencing input: peripheral blood. DNA for the CDR3: TGTGCCAGCAGCTTCGCCGGGACAGGGGGGTCCTACGAGCAGTACTTC. Translated: CASSFAGTGGSYEQYF. Based on the CDR3 plus reference TRBV13 and TRBJ2-7, the full variable domain is AAGVIQSPRHLIKEKRETATLKCYPIPRHDTVYWYQQGPGQDPQFLISFYEKMQSDKGSIPDRFSAQQFSDYHSELNMSSLELGDSALYFCASSFAGTGGSYEQYFGPGTRLTVT.